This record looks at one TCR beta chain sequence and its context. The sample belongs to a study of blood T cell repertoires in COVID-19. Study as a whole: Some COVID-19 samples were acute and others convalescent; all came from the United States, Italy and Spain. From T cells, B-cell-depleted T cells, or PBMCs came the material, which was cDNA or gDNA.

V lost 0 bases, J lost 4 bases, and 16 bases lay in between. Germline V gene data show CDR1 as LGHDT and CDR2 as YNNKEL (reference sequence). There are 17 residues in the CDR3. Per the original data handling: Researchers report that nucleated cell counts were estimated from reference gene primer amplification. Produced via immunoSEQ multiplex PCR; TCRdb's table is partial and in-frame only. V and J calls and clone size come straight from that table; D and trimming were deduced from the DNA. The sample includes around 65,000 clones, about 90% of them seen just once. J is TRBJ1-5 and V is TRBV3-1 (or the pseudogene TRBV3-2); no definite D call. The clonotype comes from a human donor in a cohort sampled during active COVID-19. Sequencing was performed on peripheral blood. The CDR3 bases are TGTGCCAGCAGCCAAGATGGGTTGGGGTCGGGGAATCAGCCCCAGCATTTT. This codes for CASSQDGLGSGNQPQHF.